The 5 T cell receptor beta chains given below trace back to one sample, sequenced in a study of OX40 agonist ivuxolimab in advanced cancers. Generated by immunoSEQ multiplex PCR, the TCRdb table keeps only in-frame clones and is missing some. This repertoire shows roughly 70,000 clones, nearly 90% found once; its top ten account for around 3.6%. The input for sequencing was CD4+ or CD8+ T cells sorted from blood, taken in a trial of the OX40 agonist ivuxolimab. The receptors were sampled from an adult with an advanced solid tumor such as melanoma, head and neck, liver or kidney cancer.

The V and J genes are TRBV11-2 and TRBJ2-3, with TRBD2 matching over 12 bases. V lost 5 bases and J lost 6; bases outside the gene matches: 6. Germline V CDR1 and CDR2: SGHAT, FQNNGV. This CDR3 region has 15 residues. In DNA form, the CDR3 reads TGTGCCAGCAGCACCAGGACTAGCGGGAAGGATACGCAGTATTTT. Amino acid sequence: CASSTRTSGKDTQYF.

The V call is TRBV18, the J call TRBJ2-7; 7 bases agree with TRBD2. The CDR3 totals 14 residues. V dropped 3 bases and J dropped 3; count of bases not matched to a gene: 5. CDR1 and CDR2 from the germline V gene are KGHSH and LQKENI. The DNA of the CDR3 is TGTGCCAGCTCACCCTCGGGAGGTAACTACGAGCAGTACTTC. Translating gives CASSPSGGNYEQYF.

This clone has a handful of counts. V usage is TRBV19 and J usage is TRBJ2-2; TRBD2 aligns across 8 bases. The ends lost 7 bases at V and 5 bases at J; junction bases unmatched: 12. The CDR3 consists of 16 residues. Germline V gene data show CDR1 as LNHDA and CDR2 as SQIVND (reference sequence). Here the CDR3 DNA reads TGTGCCAGTATCCCCCCCGGGACGGGGGGGACCGGGGAGCTGTTTTTT. Encoded protein: CASIPPGTGGTGELFF.

The V call is TRBV5-1, the J call TRBJ2-5, with 9 bases identical to TRBD1. There are 15 residues in the CDR3. CDR1 SGHRS and CDR2 YFSETQ come from the germline V gene. V trimming: 4 bases; J trimming: 5 bases; junction bases outside the gene matches: 9. CDR3 sequence: CASSMGTGRSETQYF. DNA for the CDR3: TGCGCCAGCAGCATGGGGACAGGGCGATCGGAGACCCAGTACTTC. The full variable domain, in which reference TRBV5-1 and TRBJ2-5 provide the parts outside the CDR3, is KAGVTQTPRYLIKTRGQQVTLSCSPISGHRSVSWYQQTPGQGLQFLFEYFSETQRNKGNFPGRFSGRQFSNSRSEMNVSTLELGDSALYLCASSMGTGRSETQYFGPGTRLLVL.

The chain recombines TRBV5-1 with TRBJ1-4, with a tentative D call TRBD1 (6 bases). Germline V CDR1 and CDR2: SGHRS, YFSETQ. The CDR3 has 15 residues. V lost 4 bases and J 7 bases, leaving 17 bases between the germline ends. The CDR3 bases are TGCGCCAGCAGCCAGAACTCAGGGGAGGGTGAAAAACTGTTTTTT. Amino acid sequence: CASSQNSGEGEKLFF.